This T cell receptor (beta chain) was identified during a study of cytomegalovirus exposure and HLA in healthy donors. Study-level information: Unique TCRs numbering roughly 85 million, obtained from HLA-typed donors, made up an early data release.

Between the trimmed V and J ends, which lost 2 bases and 3 bases, there was a span of 16 bases. Germline CDR1 is MNHNY and CDR2 is SVGAGI (reference sequence). The CDR3 runs 16 residues. Notes on this clone: Its antigen remains unknown.

The PCR contained 60 Vbeta and 13 Jbeta primers. Authors' processing steps: Later, an analysis found around 77 million unique TCR beta chains, and 9.5 million to 11 million of these were shared. Using immunoSEQ multiplex PCR, the repertoire was profiled, and TCRdb retains in-frame clones only, with some absent. The D gene and trimming were derived from the DNA, and the V and J assignments and clone size from that table. Here the sample spans roughly 200,000 clones, 10% to 15% being singletons. Overall study findings and caveats: For TCR beta chains, V- and J-gene trimming was later linked to a missense DCLRE1C variant. Altogether, some 170 TCR beta chains were recorded as cytomegalovirus-associated.

The sample was PBMCs. This receptor was identified in a man aged 45-65 years in good health and CMV-seropositive. The chain links TRBV6-6 to TRBJ1-1; D possibly corresponds to TRBD1 (5 bases). CDR3 residues: CASSYPARRGDTEAFF. The DNA of the CDR3 is TGTGCCAGCAGTTACCCTGCTAGACGGGGGGACACTGAAGCTTTCTTT.